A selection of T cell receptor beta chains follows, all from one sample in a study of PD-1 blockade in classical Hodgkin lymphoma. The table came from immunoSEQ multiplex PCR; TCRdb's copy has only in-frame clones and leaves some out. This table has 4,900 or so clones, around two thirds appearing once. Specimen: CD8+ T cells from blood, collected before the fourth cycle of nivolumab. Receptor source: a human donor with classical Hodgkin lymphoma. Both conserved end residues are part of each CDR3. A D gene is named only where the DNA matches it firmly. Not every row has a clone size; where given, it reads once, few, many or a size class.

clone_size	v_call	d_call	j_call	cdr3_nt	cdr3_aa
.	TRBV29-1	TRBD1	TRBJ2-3	TGCAGCGCGGACAGGGAAGGGTTGGATACGCAGTATTTT	CSADREGLDTQYF
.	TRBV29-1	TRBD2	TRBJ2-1	TGCAGCGGGAAGCGGGAGTCCTGGGAGCAGTTCTTC	CSGKRESWEQFF
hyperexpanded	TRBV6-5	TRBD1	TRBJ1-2	TGTGCCAGCAGTGCCCAGACAGGGACACACTATGGCTACACCTTC	CASSAQTGTHYGYTF
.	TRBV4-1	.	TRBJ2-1	TGCGCCAGCAGCCAAGATGGGGCCCCCAACAATGAGCAGTTCTTC	CASSQDGAPNNEQFF
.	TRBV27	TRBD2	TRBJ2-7	TGTGCCAGCAGTTCCGGACTAGGCAACTCCTACGAGCAGTACTTC	CASSSGLGNSYEQYF
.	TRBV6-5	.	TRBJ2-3	TGTGCCAGCAGTTACGACCTAGCCGGAACGCAGTATTTT	CASSYDLAGTQYF
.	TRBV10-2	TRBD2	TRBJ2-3	TGCGCCAGCAGTGATTTACTAGCGGTGGGAGCTAGCACAGATACGCAGTATTTT	CASSDLLAVGASTDTQYF
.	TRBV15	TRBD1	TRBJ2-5	TGTGCCACCAGCACCCGGGACAGCGAAGAGACCCAGTACTTC	CATSTRDSEETQYF
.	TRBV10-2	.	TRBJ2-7	TGCGCCAGCAGTGAAAATTTCTACGAGCAGTACTTC	CASSENFYEQYF
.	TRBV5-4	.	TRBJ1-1	TGTGCCAGCAGCTTGGCCGCGGGGACTGAAGCTTTCTTT	CASSLAAGTEAFF
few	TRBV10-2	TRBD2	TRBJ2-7	TGCGCCAGCAGTGATTTAAAGTACGGTACTAGCGGGTACGAGCAGTACTTC	CASSDLKYGTSGYEQYF
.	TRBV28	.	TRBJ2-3	TGTGCCAGCGGGGACCAGTCGGGCACAGATACGCAGTATTTT	CASGDQSGTDTQYF
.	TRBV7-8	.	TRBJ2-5	TGTGCCAGCAGCTTATGGGCAGGAAGGCAAGAGACCCAGTACTTC	CASSLWAGRQETQYF
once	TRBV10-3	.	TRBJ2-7	TGTGCCATCAGTGAGTCGTTGGGGCCAGTGCAGCAGTACTTC	CAISESLGPVQQYF
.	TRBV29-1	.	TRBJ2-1	TGCAGCGTTGGGGGCAATGAGCAGTTCTTC	CSVGGNEQFF
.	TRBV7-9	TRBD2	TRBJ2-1	TGTGCCAGCGCCGGCAGGAGCGGGAGCCCCAATGAGCAGTTCTTC	CASAGRSGSPNEQFF
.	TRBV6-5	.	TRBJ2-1	TGTGCCAGCAGTTTCCGAGAGGGTCGCAATGAGCAGTTCTTC	CASSFREGRNEQFF
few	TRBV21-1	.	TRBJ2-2	TGTGCCAGCAGCATTTTCACAGACACCGGGGAGCTGTTTTTT	CASSIFTDTGELFF
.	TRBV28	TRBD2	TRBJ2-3	TGTGCCAGCAGTTTAGCGGGGGATACAGATACGCAGTATTTT	CASSLAGDTDTQYF
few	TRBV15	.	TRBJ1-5	TGTGCCACCAGCCCAGTTAGGGAAGGTGCTCAGCCCCAGCATTTT	CATSPVREGAQPQHF
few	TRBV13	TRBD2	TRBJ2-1	TGTGCCAGCAGCTTAACTGGACTAGCGGGACCAGAGCAGTTCTTC	CASSLTGLAGPEQFF
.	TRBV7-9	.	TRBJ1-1	TGTGCCAGCAGCCTGTTTGGCACTGAAGCTTTCTTT	CASSLFGTEAFF
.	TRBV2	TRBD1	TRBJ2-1	TGTGCCAGCAGCTGGACAGGGGGTATTGAGCAGTTCTTC	CASSWTGGIEQFF
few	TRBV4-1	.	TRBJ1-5	TGCGCCAGCAGCCAAGTCTCGGGGGAGGGCAATCAGCCCCAGCATTTT	CASSQVSGEGNQPQHF
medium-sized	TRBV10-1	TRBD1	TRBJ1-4	TGCGCCAGCAGTGAGTTCAATACAGGGGCCGCCGCAACTAATGAAAAACTGTTTTTT	CASSEFNTGAAATNEKLFF
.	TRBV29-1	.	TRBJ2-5	TGCAGCGCTACAGCGGTTCAAGAGACCCAGTACTTC	CSATAVQETQYF
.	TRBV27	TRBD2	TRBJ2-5	TGTGCCAGCAGTTTATTCGGGGGGGTAGGACAAGAGACCCAGTACTTC	CASSLFGGVGQETQYF
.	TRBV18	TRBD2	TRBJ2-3	TGTGCCAGCTCACCTCGGGGGGGCACAGATACGCAGTATTTT	CASSPRGGTDTQYF
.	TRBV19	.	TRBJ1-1	TGTGCCAGTATAGGCATGAACACTGAAGCTTTCTTT	CASIGMNTEAFF
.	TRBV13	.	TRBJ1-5	TGTGCCAGCAGCATAGGGGCACTCGGCCGCAATCAGCCCCAGCATTTT	CASSIGALGRNQPQHF
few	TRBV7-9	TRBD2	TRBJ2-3	TGTGCCAGCAGCTTATTTACTAGCGGCTCAGATACGCAGTATTTT	CASSLFTSGSDTQYF
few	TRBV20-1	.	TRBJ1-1	TGCAGTGCTAGAGATTTAGGGTTCGCTTTCTTT	CSARDLGFAFF
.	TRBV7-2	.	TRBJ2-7	TGTGCCAGCAGCTTAGATTCCACAGCCTCCTACGAGCAGTACTTC	CASSLDSTASYEQYF
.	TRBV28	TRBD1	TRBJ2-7	TGTGCCAGCAGTACCCTACATATAGCCCGAGACAGGGGAGCCTACGAGCAGTACTTC	CASSTLHIARDRGAYEQYF
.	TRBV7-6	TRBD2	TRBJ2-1	TGTGCCAGCAGCCAGGCTAGCGGGAGGGCTAGCTCCTACAATGAGCAGTTCTTC	CASSQASGRASSYNEQFF
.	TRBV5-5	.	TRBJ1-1	TGTGCCAGCAGTCAATGGGACGTGGGGGCTTTCTTT	CASSQWDVGAFF
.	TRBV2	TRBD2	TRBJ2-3	TGTGCCAGCAGTGAAGTCTTGGCCGGGACTAGCAAGCAGTATTTT	CASSEVLAGTSKQYF